A selection of T cell receptor beta chains follows, all from one sample in a study of T cell responses to AZD1222 COVID-19 vaccine. Profiling relied on immunoSEQ multiplex PCR, and the TCRdb table lists in-frame clones only, not all of them. The table lists 100,000 to 150,000 clones, about nine tenths of them singletons. The input for sequencing was peripheral blood, taken on day 0 of AZD1222 vaccination. These receptors were taken from an adult in good health. Both conserved end residues are part of each CDR3. The D gene is left open where the match is weak. The size field is filled for only some rows; it gives once, few, many or a size class.

clone_size: NA; v_call: TRBV5-5; d_call: TRBD1; j_call: TRBJ2-7; cdr3_aa: CASSFGTGTEQYF; cdr3_nt: TGTGCCAGCAGCTTTGGGACAGGGACCGAGCAGTACTTC
clone_size: NA; v_call: TRBV11-2; d_call: TRBD1; j_call: TRBJ2-7; cdr3_aa: CASSSSRQGAYEQYF; cdr3_nt: TGTGCCAGCAGCTCCTCCCGGCAGGGGGCTTACGAGCAGTACTTC
clone_size: NA; v_call: TRBV9; d_call: NA; j_call: TRBJ2-7; cdr3_aa: CASSVLGESYEQYF; cdr3_nt: TGTGCCAGCAGCGTACTCGGGGAGAGCTACGAGCAGTACTTC
clone_size: NA; v_call: TRBV14; d_call: NA; j_call: TRBJ2-2; cdr3_aa: CASSQVSGLGSGELFF; cdr3_nt: TGTGCCAGCAGCCAAGTCTCAGGGCTTGGATCCGGGGAGCTGTTTTTT
clone_size: NA; v_call: TRBV28; d_call: NA; j_call: TRBJ1-4; cdr3_aa: CASSLPGGFNEKLFF; cdr3_nt: TGTGCCAGCAGCCTACCGGGAGGATTTAATGAAAAACTGTTTTTT
clone_size: NA; v_call: TRBV2; d_call: TRBD1; j_call: TRBJ2-6; cdr3_aa: CASSLRTGRSGANVLTF; cdr3_nt: TGTGCCAGCAGTCTCCGGACAGGGCGGTCTGGGGCCAACGTCCTGACTTTC
clone_size: NA; v_call: TRBV5-1; d_call: NA; j_call: TRBJ1-6; cdr3_aa: CASSLGQENSPLHF; cdr3_nt: TGCGCCAGCAGCTTGGGACAGGAAAATTCACCCCTCCACTTT
clone_size: once; v_call: TRBV6-5; d_call: TRBD1; j_call: TRBJ1-6; cdr3_aa: CASSYSVTGGRSPLHF; cdr3_nt: TGTGCCAGCAGTTACTCGGTCACAGGGGGAAGATCACCCCTCCACTTT
clone_size: NA; v_call: TRBV7-2; d_call: NA; j_call: TRBJ2-3; cdr3_aa: CASSLVDTQYF; cdr3_nt: TGTGCCAGCAGCTTAGTAGATACGCAGTATTTT
clone_size: NA; v_call: TRBV29-1; d_call: NA; j_call: TRBJ1-5; cdr3_aa: CSVTTGRGQPQHF; cdr3_nt: TGCAGCGTTACAACTGGCAGAGGACAGCCCCAGCATTTT